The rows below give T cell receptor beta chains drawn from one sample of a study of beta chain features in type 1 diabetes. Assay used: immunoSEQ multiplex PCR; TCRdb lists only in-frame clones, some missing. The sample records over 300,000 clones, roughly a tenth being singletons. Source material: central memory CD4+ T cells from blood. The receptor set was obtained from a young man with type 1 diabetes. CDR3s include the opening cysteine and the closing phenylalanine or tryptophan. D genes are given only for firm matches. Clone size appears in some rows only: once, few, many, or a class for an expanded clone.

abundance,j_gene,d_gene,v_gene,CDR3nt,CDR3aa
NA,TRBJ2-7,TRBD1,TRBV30,TGTGCCTGGAGTGTCGGGACAGATCCCTCCTACGAGCAGTACTTC,CAWSVGTDPSYEQYF
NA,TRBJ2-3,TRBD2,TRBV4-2,TGTGCCAGCAGCCTCCTCAGCGGGGCCCGCACAGATACGCAGTATTTT,CASSLLSGARTDTQYF
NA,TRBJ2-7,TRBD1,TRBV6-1,TGTGCCAGCAGTGAAGGGACAGGGAATCCCGAGCAGTACTTC,CASSEGTGNPEQYF
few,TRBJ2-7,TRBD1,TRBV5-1,TGCGCCAGCAGCTTGGAGGGACAGGGGGCCAACGAGCAGTACTTC,CASSLEGQGANEQYF
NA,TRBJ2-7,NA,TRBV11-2,TGTGCCAGCAGCAGGTCGGCTGGGGGGCTTTTTTACGAGCAGTACTTC,CASSRSAGGLFYEQYF
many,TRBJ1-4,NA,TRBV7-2,TGTGCCAGCAGCTCGGCCCTTTACAGTGAAAAACTGTTTTTT,CASSSALYSEKLFF
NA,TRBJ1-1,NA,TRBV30,TGTGCCCCGAAGGGAATATTAGAAGCTTTCTTT,CAPKGILEAFF
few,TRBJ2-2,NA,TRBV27,TGTGCCAGCAGTTCCGCCCGACAGGTTATAGGCGGGGAGCTGTTTTTT,CASSSARQVIGGELFF
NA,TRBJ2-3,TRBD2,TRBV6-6,TGTGCCAGCAGGGATAGACTAGCGGGGAGAGATACGCAGTATTTT,CASRDRLAGRDTQYF
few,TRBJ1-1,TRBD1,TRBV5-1,TGCGCCAGCAGGACAGGGGATTATAACACTGAAGCTTTCTTT,CASRTGDYNTEAFF
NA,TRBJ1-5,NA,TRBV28,TGTGCCAGCAGTTTGGTCAGGGACGGTGTTGGAAATCAGCCCCAGCATTTT,CASSLVRDGVGNQPQHF
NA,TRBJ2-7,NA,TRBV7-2,TGTGCCAGCAGCCGAGAAGGGGCACAGACCTACGAGCAGTACTTC,CASSREGAQTYEQYF
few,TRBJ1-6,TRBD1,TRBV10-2,TGCGCCAGCAGTGAATCCGGGACAGGGTTTTTGGACGGTTGGCCCCTCCACTTT,CASSESGTGFLDGWPLHF
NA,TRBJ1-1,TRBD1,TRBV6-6,TGTGCCAGCAGTCGAAGCGGGACAGGGACCACTGAAGCTTTCTTT,CASSRSGTGTTEAFF
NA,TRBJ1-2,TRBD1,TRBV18,TGTGCCAGCTCATCATTTACAGGGGCCACCAACTATGGCTACACCTTC,CASSSFTGATNYGYTF
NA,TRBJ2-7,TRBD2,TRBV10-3,TGTGCCATGGACAGCGGGGGGATGTACGAGCAGTACTTC,CAMDSGGMYEQYF
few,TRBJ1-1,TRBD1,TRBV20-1,TGCAGAGCAGGAGGGGGCCCTGAAGCTTTCTTT,CRAGGGPEAFF
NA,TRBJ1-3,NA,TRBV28,TGTGCCAGCAGTTCCCCCCGCAGGCGTGGAAACACCATATATTTT,CASSSPRRRGNTIYF
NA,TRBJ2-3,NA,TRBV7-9,TGTGCCAGCAGGGAGAGAAGGGTTGGGACAGATACGCAGTATTTT,CASRERRVGTDTQYF
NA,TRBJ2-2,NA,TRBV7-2,TGTGCCAGCAGCTCGGGAGGACAGGGCGTCGGGGAGCTGTTTTTT,CASSSGGQGVGELFF
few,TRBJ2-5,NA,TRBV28,TGTGCCAGCGGCCCCGCTCTGCCGTACCAAGAGACCCAGTACTTC,CASGPALPYQETQYF
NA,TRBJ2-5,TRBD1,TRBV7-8,TGTGCCAGCAGCCACAGGGGGGAAGGAGAGACCCAGTACTTC,CASSHRGEGETQYF